The text below deals with one T cell receptor beta chain. This record comes from a study of OX40 agonist ivuxolimab in advanced cancers. Generated by immunoSEQ multiplex PCR, the TCRdb table keeps only in-frame clones and is missing some. The table has around 82,000 clones, around 89% seen once. The sequence derives from an adult with an advanced solid tumor such as melanoma, head and neck, liver or kidney cancer. The material sequenced was CD4+ or CD8+ T cells sorted from blood, taken in a trial of the OX40 agonist ivuxolimab.

The CDR3 protein is CASSMGPGTGELFF. CDR3 in DNA: TGTGCCAGCAGTATGGGCCCGGGCACCGGGGAGCTGTTTTTT. The genes are TRBV5-5 and TRBJ2-2; D is ambiguous. The CDR3 length is 14 residues. Germline CDR1 SGHKS, CDR2 YYEKEE (reference sequence). Between the trimmed V and J ends, which lost 5 bases and 4 bases, there was a span of 12 bases.